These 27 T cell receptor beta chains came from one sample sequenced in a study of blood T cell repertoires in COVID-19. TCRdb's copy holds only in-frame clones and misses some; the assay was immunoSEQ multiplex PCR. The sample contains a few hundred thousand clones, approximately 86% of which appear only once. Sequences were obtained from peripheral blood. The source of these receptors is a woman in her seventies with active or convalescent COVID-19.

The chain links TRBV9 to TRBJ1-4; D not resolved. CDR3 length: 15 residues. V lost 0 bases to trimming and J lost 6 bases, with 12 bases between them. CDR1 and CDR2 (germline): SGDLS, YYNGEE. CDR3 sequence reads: CASSVGVGGDEKLFF. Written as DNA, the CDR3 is TGTGCCAGCAGCGTAGGTGTGGGCGGGGATGAAAAACTGTTTTTT.

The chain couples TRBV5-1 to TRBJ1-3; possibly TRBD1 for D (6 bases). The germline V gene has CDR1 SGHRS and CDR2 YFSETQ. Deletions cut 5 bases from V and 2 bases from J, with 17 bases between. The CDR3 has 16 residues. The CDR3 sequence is CASSLQGAFTGNTIYF. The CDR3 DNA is TGCGCCAGCAGTTTACAGGGAGCTTTCACTGGAAACACCATATATTTT. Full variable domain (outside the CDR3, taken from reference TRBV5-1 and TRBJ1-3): KAGVTQTPRYLIKTRGQQVTLSCSPISGHRSVSWYQQTPGQGLQFLFEYFSETQRNKGNFPGRFSGRQFSNSRSEMNVSTLELGDSALYLCASSLQGAFTGNTIYFGEGSWLTVV.

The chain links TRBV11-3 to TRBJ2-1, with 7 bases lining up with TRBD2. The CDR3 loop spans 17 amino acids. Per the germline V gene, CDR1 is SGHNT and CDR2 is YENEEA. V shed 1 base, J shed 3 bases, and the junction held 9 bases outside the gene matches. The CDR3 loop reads CASSLGTFPGGYNEQFF. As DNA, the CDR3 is TGTGCCAGCAGCTTAGGCACCTTTCCGGGAGGCTACAATGAGCAGTTCTTC.

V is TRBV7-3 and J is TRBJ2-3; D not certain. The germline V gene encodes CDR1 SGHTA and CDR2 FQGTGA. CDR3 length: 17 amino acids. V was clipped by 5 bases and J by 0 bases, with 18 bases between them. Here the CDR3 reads CASSPRSTSLSTDTQYF. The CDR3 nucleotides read TGTGCCAGCAGCCCCCGGAGTACGTCTCTAAGCACAGATACGCAGTATTTT.

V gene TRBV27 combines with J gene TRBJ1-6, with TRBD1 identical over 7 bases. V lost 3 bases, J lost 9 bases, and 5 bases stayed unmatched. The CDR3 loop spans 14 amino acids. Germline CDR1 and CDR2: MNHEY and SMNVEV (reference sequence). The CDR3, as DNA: TGTGCCAGCAGTTTGCAGGGGGGAATTTCACCCCTCCACTTT. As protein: CASSLQGGISPLHF.

CDR3 DNA sequence: TGTGCCAGCAGTTTATCGGACAGGACCTCCTACGAGCAGTACTTC. Its protein product is CASSLSDRTSYEQYF. This sequence joins TRBV27 and TRBJ2-7, with TRBD1 matching over 7 bases. CDR1 and CDR2 from the germline V gene are MNHEY and SMNVEV (reference sequence). J lost 0 bases, V lost 0 bases, and 2 bases had no gene match. CDR3 length: 15 residues.

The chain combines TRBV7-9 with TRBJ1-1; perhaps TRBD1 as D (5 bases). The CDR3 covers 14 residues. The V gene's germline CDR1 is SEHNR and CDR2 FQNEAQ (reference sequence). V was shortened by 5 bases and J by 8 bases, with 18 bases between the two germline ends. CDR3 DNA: TGTGCCAGCAGCCCTATGGGGGGTGGGACGGAAGCTTTCTTT. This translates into CASSPMGGGTEAFF.

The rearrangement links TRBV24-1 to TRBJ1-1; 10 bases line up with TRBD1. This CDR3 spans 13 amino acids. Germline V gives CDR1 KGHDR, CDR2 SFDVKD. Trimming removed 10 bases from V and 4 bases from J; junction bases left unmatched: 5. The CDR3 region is CATSTGGGTEAFF. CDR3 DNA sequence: TGTGCCACTTCGACAGGGGGCGGCACTGAAGCTTTCTTT.

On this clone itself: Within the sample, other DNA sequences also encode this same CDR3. CDR3 coding DNA: TGTGCCAGCAGTTTAGGGGCGAACACTGAAGCTTTCTTT. Its protein is CASSLGANTEAFF. V and J are TRBV12-3 or TRBV12-4 and TRBJ1-1; no clear D gene. CDR3 length equals 13 residues. Trimming shortened V by 1 base and J by 1 base, and 4 bases separated the two germline ends.

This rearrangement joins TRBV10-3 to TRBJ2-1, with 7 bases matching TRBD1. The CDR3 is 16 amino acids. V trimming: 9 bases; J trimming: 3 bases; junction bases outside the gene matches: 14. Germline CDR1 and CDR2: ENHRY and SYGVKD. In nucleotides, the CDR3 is TGTGCCATTGGTTCCAAGACAGGGCCCCTCTACAATGAGCAGTTCTTC. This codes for CAIGSKTGPLYNEQFF.

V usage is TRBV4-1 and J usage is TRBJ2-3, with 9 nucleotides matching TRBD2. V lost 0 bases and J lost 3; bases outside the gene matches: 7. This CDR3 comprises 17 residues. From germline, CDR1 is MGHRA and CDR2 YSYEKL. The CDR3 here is CASSQDGSGGGTDTQYF. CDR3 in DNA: TGCGCCAGCAGCCAAGACGGTAGCGGGGGCGGGACAGATACGCAGTATTTT.

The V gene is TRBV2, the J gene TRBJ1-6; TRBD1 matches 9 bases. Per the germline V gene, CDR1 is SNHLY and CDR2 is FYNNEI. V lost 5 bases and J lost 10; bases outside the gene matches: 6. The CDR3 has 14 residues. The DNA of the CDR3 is TGTGCCAGCAGTTCCTTGACAGGGGGGTCACCCCTCCACTTT. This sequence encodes CASSSLTGGSPLHF.

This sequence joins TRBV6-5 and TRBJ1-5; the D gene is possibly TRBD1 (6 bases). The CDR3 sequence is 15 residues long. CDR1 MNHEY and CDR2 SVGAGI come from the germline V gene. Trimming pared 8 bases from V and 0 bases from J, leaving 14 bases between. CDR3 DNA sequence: TGTGCCAGCGGTCCGGGACACCATAGCAATCAGCCCCAGCATTTT. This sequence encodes CASGPGHHSNQPQHF.

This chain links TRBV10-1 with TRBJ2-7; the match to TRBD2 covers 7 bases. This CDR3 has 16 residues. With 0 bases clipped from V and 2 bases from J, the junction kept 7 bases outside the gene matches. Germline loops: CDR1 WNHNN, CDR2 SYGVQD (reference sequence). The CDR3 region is CASSESGASGAYEQYF. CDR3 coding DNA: TGCGCCAGCAGTGAGTCCGGTGCTAGCGGAGCCTACGAGCAGTACTTC.

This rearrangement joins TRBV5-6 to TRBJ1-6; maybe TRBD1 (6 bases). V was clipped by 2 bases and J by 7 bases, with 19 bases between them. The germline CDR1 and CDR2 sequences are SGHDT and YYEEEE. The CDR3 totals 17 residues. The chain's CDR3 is CASSLLLTGTKNSPLHF. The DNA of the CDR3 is TGTGCCAGCAGCTTACTTCTTACCGGGACAAAGAATTCACCCCTCCACTTT.

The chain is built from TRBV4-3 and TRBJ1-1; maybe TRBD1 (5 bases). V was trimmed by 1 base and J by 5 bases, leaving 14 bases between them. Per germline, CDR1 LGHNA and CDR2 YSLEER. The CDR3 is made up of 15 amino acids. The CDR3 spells CASSQGAAGMTEAFF. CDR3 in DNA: TGCGCCAGCAGCCAAGGGGCGGCAGGGATGACTGAAGCTTTCTTT.

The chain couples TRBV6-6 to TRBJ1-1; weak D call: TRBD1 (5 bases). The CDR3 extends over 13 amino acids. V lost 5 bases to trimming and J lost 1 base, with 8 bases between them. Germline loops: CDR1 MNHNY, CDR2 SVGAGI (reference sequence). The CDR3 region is CASSLTANTEAFF. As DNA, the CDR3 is TGTGCCAGCAGTCTGACAGCGAACACTGAAGCTTTCTTT.

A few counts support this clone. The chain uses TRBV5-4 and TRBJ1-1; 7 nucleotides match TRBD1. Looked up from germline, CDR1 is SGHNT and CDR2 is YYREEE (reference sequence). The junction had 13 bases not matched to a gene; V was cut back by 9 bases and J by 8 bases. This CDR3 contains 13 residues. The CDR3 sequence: CATLRQGIPEAFF. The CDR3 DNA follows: TGTGCCACCCTACGACAGGGCATACCGGAAGCTTTCTTT.

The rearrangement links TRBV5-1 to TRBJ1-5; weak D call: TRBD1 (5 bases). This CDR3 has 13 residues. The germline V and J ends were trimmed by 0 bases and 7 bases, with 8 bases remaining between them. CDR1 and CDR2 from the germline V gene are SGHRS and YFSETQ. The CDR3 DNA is TGCGCCAGCAGCTTGGACAGGATGCAGCCCCAGCATTTT. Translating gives CASSLDRMQPQHF.

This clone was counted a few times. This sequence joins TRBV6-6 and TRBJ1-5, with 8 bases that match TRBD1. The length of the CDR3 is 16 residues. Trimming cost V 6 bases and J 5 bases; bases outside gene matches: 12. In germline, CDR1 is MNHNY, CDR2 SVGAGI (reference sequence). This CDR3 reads CASRDGTGTGHQPQHF. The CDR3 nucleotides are TGTGCCAGCAGGGACGGAACCGGGACAGGACATCAGCCCCAGCATTTT.

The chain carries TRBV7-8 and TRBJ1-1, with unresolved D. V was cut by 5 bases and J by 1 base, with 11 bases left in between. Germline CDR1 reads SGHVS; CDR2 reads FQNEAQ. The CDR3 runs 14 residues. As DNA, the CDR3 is TGTGCCAGCAGCACGTGGGAGGGGAACACTGAAGCTTTCTTT. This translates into CASSTWEGNTEAFF.

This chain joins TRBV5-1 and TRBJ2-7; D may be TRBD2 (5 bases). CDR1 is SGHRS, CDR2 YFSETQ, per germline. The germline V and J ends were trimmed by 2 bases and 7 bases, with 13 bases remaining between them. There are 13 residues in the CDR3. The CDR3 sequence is CASSLTRPLEQYF. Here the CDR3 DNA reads TGCGCCAGCAGCTTAACTAGACCTCTGGAGCAGTACTTC.

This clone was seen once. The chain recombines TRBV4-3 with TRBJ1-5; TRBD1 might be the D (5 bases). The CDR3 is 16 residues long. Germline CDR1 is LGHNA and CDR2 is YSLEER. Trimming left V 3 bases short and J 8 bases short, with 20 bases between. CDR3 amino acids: CASSHFLGTGEKPQHF. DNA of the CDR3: TGCGCCAGCAGCCACTTTCTCGGGACGGGAGAAAAGCCCCAGCATTTT.

CDR3 DNA: TGTGCCAGCCGTCGACAGGACCCAGGGTACGAGCAGTACTTC. Its protein product is CASRRQDPGYEQYF. This chain joins TRBV2 and TRBJ2-7, with a tentative D call TRBD1 (6 bases). CDR3 length equals 14 residues. Germline values: CDR1 SNHLY, CDR2 FYNNEI. The ends were cut back, 8 bases at V and 4 bases at J, with 18 bases in the middle. Combining the CDR3 with reference TRBV2 and TRBJ2-7 gives the whole variable domain EPEVTQTPSHQVTQMGQEVILRCVPISNHLYFYWYRQILGQKVEFLVSFYNNEISEKSEIFDDQFSVERPDGSNFTLKIRSTKLEDSAMYFCASRRQDPGYEQYFGPGTRLTVT.

CDR3 DNA sequence: TGTGCCAGCAGCACAGGGGCAGAGAGAAACACCATATATTTT. Protein: CASSTGAERNTIYF. This sequence joins TRBV5-4 and TRBJ1-3; 7 bases map to TRBD1. The CDR3 runs 14 residues. Germline V gene sequence: CDR1 SGHNT, CDR2 YYREEE (reference sequence). V lost 4 bases, J lost 5 bases, and 6 bases stayed unmatched.

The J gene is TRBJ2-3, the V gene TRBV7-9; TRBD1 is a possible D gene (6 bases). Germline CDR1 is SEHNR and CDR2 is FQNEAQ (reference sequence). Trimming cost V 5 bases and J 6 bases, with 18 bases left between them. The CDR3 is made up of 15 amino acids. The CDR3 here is CASSVLRGAEDTQYF. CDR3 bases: TGTGCCAGCAGCGTGCTCAGGGGCGCGGAGGATACGCAGTATTTT. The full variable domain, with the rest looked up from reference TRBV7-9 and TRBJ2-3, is DTGVSQNPRHKITKRGQNVTFRCDPISEHNRLYWYRQTLGQGPEFLTYFQNEAQLEKSRLLSDRFSAERPKGSFSTLEIQRTEQGDSAMYLCASSVLRGAEDTQYFGPGTRLTVL.

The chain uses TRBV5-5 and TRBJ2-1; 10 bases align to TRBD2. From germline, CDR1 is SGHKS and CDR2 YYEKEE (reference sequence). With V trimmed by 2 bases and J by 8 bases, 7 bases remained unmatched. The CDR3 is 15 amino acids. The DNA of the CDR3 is TGTGCCAGCAGCTTATACAGCGGGGGGGCGGATGAGCAGTTCTTC. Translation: CASSLYSGGADEQFF.